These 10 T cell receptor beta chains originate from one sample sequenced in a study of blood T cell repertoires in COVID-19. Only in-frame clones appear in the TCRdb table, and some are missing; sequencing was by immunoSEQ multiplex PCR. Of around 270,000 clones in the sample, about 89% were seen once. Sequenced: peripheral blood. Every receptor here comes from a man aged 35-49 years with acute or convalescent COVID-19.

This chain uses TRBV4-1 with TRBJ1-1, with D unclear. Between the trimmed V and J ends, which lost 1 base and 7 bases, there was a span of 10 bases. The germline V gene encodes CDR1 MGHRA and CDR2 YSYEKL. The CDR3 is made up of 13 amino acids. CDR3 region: CASSQAVLREAFF. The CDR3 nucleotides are TGCGCCAGCAGCCAAGCGGTCCTCCGTGAAGCTTTCTTT.

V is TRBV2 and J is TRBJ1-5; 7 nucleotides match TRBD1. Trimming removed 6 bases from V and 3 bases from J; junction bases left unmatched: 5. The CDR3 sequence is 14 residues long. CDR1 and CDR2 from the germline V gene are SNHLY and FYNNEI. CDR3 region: CASSRQGLNQPQHF. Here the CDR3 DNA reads TGTGCCAGCAGCCGACAGGGCCTCAATCAGCCCCAGCATTTT.

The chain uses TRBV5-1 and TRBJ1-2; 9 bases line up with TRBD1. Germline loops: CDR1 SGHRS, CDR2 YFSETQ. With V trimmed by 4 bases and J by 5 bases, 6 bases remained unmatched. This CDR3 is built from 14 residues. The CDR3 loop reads CASSEGQGSYGYTF. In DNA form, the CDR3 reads TGCGCCAGCAGCGAGGGACAGGGTAGTTATGGCTACACCTTC.

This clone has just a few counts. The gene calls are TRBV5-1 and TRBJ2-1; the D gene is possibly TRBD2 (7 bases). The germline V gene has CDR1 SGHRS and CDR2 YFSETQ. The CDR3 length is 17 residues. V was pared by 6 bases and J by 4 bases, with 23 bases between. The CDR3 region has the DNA TGCGCCAGCAAGACCTTGGCGGGGGCCATTGTTTACAATGAGCAGTTCTTC. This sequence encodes CASKTLAGAIVYNEQFF.

The CDR3 here is CASSQFPPGQGAWDTQYF. The CDR3 coding sequence is TGCGCCAGCAGTCAATTCCCCCCGGGACAGGGGGCATGGGATACGCAGTATTTT. The chain combines TRBV23-1 with TRBJ2-3; TRBD1 matches at 12 bases. Being an ORF, TRBV23-1 has a function that is uncertain. There are 18 residues in the CDR3. The V gene end was trimmed by 1 base and the J gene end by 6 bases; junction bases not matched to a gene: 11.

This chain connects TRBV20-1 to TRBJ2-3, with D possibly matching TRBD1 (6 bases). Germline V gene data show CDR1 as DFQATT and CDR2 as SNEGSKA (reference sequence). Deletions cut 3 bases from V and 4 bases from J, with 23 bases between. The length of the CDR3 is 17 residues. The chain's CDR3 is CSASYPPWLGAADTQYF. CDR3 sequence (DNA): TGCAGTGCTAGTTACCCCCCTTGGCTGGGGGCGGCAGATACGCAGTATTTT.

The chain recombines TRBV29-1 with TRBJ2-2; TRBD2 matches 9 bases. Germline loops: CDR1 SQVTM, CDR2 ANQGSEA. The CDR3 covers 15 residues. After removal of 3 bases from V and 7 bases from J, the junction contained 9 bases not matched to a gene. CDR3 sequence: CSVDNQRGDGGELFF. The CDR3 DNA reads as TGCAGCGTTGATAACCAGCGGGGGGACGGCGGGGAGCTGTTTTTT.

The CDR3 region has the DNA TGTGCCAGCAGTGAGCAGGGGTTTGAAGCTTTCTTT. Its translation is CASSEQGFEAFF. The V call is TRBV6-1, the J call TRBJ1-1, with D possibly TRBD1 on 6 matching bases. The V end was cut by 3 bases, the J end by 7 bases, with 9 bases between. The germline gives CDR1 MNHNS, CDR2 SASEGT. This CDR3 is built from 12 residues.

CDR3 in DNA: TGTGCCAGCAGTTCCGGACAGGGACTTATGAACACTGAAGCTTTCTTT. This gives the protein CASSSGQGLMNTEAFF. The J gene is TRBJ1-1, the V gene TRBV6-5, with 8 bases lining up with TRBD1. V lost 4 bases, J lost 0 bases, and 7 bases stayed unmatched. Germline V gives CDR1 MNHEY, CDR2 SVGAGI. There are 16 residues in the CDR3.

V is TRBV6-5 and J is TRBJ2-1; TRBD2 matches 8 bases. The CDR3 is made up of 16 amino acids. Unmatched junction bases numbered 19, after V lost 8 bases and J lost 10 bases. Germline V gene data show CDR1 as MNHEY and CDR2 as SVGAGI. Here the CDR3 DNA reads TGTGCCAGCTGTTTTGGGGGAGCGGGGGCCGGGGGCGAGCAGTTCTTC. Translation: CASCFGGAGAGGEQFF.